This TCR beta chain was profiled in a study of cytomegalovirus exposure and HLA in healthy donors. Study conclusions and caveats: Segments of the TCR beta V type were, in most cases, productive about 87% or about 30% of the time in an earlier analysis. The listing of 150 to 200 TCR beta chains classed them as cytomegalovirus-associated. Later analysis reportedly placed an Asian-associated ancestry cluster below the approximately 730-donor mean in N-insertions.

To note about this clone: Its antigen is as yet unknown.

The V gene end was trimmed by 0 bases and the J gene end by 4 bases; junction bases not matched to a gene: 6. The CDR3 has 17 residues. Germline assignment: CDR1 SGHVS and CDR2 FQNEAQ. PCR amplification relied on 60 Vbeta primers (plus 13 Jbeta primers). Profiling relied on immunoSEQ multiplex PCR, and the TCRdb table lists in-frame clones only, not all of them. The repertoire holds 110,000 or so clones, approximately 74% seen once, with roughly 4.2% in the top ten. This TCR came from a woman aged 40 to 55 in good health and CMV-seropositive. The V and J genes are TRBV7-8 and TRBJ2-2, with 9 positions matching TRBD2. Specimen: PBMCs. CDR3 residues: CASSLAGRGGFTGELFF. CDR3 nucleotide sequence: TGTGCCAGCAGCTTAGCGGGGCGGGGGGGCTTCACCGGGGAGCTGTTTTTT.